The clone carrying this T cell receptor (beta chain) was recorded a few times. This entry comes from a study of blood T cell repertoires in COVID-19. Data came from immunoSEQ multiplex PCR; TCRdb stores just in-frame clones and leaves some out. The sample consists of over 150,000 clones, around 74% of them appearing once. The germline gives CDR1 DFQATT, CDR2 SNEGSKA (reference sequence). This CDR3 has 11 amino acids. Trimming took off 3 bases at V and 6 bases at J, with 8 bases between the two ends. The rearrangement joins TRBV20-1 to TRBJ1-1; D is uncertain. Sequences were obtained from peripheral blood. This TCR derives from a woman older than 75 with acute or convalescent COVID-19. The CDR3 DNA reads as TGCAGTGCTAGGAGGGCTTCTGAAGCTTTCTTT. It yields the protein CSARRASEAFF.